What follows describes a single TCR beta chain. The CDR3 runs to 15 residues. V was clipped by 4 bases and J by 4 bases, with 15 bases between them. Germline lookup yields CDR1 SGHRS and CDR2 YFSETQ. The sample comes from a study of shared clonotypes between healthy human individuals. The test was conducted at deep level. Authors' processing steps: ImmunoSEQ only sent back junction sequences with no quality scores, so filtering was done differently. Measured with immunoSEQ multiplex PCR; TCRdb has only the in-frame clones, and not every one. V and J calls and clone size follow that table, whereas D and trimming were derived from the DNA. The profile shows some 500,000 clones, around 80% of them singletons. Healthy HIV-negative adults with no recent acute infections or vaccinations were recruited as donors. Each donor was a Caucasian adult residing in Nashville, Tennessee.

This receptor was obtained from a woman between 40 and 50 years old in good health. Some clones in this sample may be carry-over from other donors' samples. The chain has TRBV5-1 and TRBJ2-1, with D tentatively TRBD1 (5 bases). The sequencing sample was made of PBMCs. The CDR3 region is CASSPEPRQYNEQFF. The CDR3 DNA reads TGCGCCAGCAGCCCCGAACCCCGACAGTACAATGAGCAGTTCTTC.